The 32 T cell receptor beta chains given below trace back to one sample, sequenced in a study of blood T cell repertoires in COVID-19. Sequencing used immunoSEQ multiplex PCR; TCRdb keeps in-frame clones, though not all of them. Here the sample spans a few hundred thousand clones, 85% to 90% being singletons. Source material: PBMCs or T cells enriched from blood (not recorded which). These TCRs come from a woman aged 25 to 39 who had recovered from COVID-19.

The chain uses TRBV27 and TRBJ2-1; perhaps TRBD1 as D (6 bases). Germline-derived CDR1 and CDR2 are MNHEY and SMNVEV (reference sequence). Trimming cost V 8 bases and J 0 bases, with 14 bases left between them. The CDR3 is made up of 15 amino acids. This CDR3 reads CASHREINSYNEQFF. The CDR3 bases are TGTGCCAGCCACAGGGAAATTAACTCCTACAATGAGCAGTTCTTC.

This chain connects TRBV2 to TRBJ1-4; 8 nucleotides match TRBD1. The CDR3 length is 14 residues. Germline assignment: CDR1 SNHLY and CDR2 FYNNEI. J gave up 2 bases and V 5 bases, and 1 base lay outside the gene matches. CDR3 in DNA: TGTGCCAGCAGTAGACAGGGGACTAATGAAAAACTGTTTTTT. It encodes CASSRQGTNEKLFF.

The genes are TRBV18 and TRBJ2-3; 7 bases align to TRBD1. This CDR3 is 15 amino acids long. V lost 8 bases and J lost 5; bases outside the gene matches: 13. Germline CDR1 reads KGHSH; CDR2 reads LQKENI. The CDR3 loop reads CASHKTGRVGDTQYF. CDR3 DNA: TGTGCCAGCCACAAGACAGGGAGAGTAGGAGATACGCAGTATTTT.

V usage is TRBV7-9 and J usage is TRBJ1-1; D is perhaps TRBD1 (6 bases). There are 17 residues in the CDR3. V was trimmed by 3 bases and J by 7 bases, leaving 24 bases between them. Germline V lookup: CDR1 SEHNR, CDR2 FQNEAQ (reference sequence). CDR3 sequence: CASSFGQLLTYDGEAFF. DNA for the CDR3: TGTGCCAGCAGCTTCGGACAGCTCCTGACATATGACGGTGAAGCTTTCTTT.

The chain uses TRBV5-4 and TRBJ2-1, with TRBD2 matching 8 bases. The CDR3 is 15 amino acids. Trimming removed 3 bases from V and 7 bases from J; junction bases left unmatched: 9. The V gene's germline CDR1 is SGHNT and CDR2 YYREEE (reference sequence). CDR3 sequence: CASSWSGRSGNEQFF. In DNA, the CDR3 is TGTGCCAGCAGCTGGAGCGGGAGATCGGGAAATGAGCAGTTCTTC. Combining the CDR3 with reference TRBV5-4 and TRBJ2-1 gives the whole variable domain ETGVTQSPTHLIKTRGQQVTLRCSSQSGHNTVSWYQQALGQGPQFIFQYYREEENGRGNFPPRFSGLQFPNYSSELNVNALELDDSALYLCASSWSGRSGNEQFFGPGTRLTVL.

This sequence joins TRBV7-9 and TRBJ2-7, with unresolved D. Trimming shortened V by 8 bases and J by 5 bases, and 10 bases separated the two germline ends. The CDR3 has 11 residues. Germline V gene lookup returns CDR1 SEHNR and CDR2 FQNEAQ (reference sequence). The CDR3 is CASVTVNEQYF. In nucleotides, the CDR3 is TGTGCCAGCGTAACAGTAAACGAGCAGTACTTC.

The chain combines TRBV4-2 with TRBJ1-5; D may be TRBD1 (6 bases). This CDR3 spans 17 amino acids. The ends were cut back, 1 base at V and 6 bases at J, with 19 bases in the middle. Per the germline V gene, CDR1 is LGHNA and CDR2 is YNFKEQ. Written as DNA, the CDR3 is TGTGCCAGCAGCCAAGTGATCGGACGATCGACAGGTCAGCCCCAGCATTTT. Protein: CASSQVIGRSTGQPQHF.

V is TRBV2 and J is TRBJ2-7; 11 bases map to TRBD2. The CDR3 has 15 amino acids. Per germline, CDR1 SNHLY and CDR2 FYNNEI. V was pared by 6 bases and J by 3 bases, with 7 bases of the junction left unmatched. In DNA form, the CDR3 reads TGTGCCAGCAGCCACACTAGCGGGGGAAGCTACGAGCAGTACTTC. As protein: CASSHTSGGSYEQYF.

The genes are TRBV9 and TRBJ2-1, with 10 bases identical to TRBD2. Germline CDR1 is SGDLS and CDR2 is YYNGEE. The ends lost 0 bases at V and 10 bases at J; junction bases unmatched: 7. The CDR3 contains 15 residues. This CDR3 reads CASSVAASGRGEQFF. The CDR3 DNA reads as TGTGCCAGCAGCGTAGCAGCTAGCGGGAGAGGGGAGCAGTTCTTC. Filled out from reference TRBV9 and TRBJ2-1, the complete variable domain reads DSGVTQTPKHLITATGQRVTLRCSPRSGDLSVYWYQQSLDQGLQFLIQYYNGEERAKGNILERFSAQQFPDLHSELNLSSLELGDSALYFCASSVAASGRGEQFFGPGTRLTVL.

The rearrangement joins TRBV25-1 to TRBJ2-5; TRBD2 matches 12 bases. The CDR3 length is 16 residues. In germline, CDR1 is MGHDK, CDR2 SYGVNS. Germline trimming cut 5 bases from V and 1 base from J; bases unmatched to any gene: 5. CDR3 loop: CASSPGTSGLQETQYF. The CDR3 nucleotides read TGTGCCAGCAGTCCCGGGACTAGCGGGCTCCAAGAGACCCAGTACTTC.

In this sample, this clone turned up once. The genes are TRBV5-4 and TRBJ2-7; 10 bases line up with TRBD1. Germline lookup yields CDR1 SGHNT and CDR2 YYREEE (reference sequence). V shed 4 bases and J 7 bases; nucleotides not matched to a gene: 11. This CDR3 contains 15 residues. CDR3 bases: TGTGCCAGCAGCCTTTTGAGGGACAGGGGAGTGGAGCAGTACTTC. It codes for CASSLLRDRGVEQYF.

The chain combines TRBV27 with TRBJ2-3; D gene unclear. CDR3 size: 12 residues. Trimming cost V 6 bases and J 3 bases, with 7 bases left between them. Germline V CDR1 and CDR2: MNHEY, SMNVEV (reference sequence). Written as DNA, the CDR3 is TGTGCCAGCAGGGAGAGGACAGATACGCAGTATTTT. Translation: CASRERTDTQYF.

This clone was picked up a small number of times. The gene calls are TRBV4-2 and TRBJ2-2; maybe TRBD2 (5 bases). Trimming stripped 0 bases from V and 8 bases from J, with 13 bases between. The CDR3 covers 15 residues. Germline V gene lookup returns CDR1 LGHNA and CDR2 YNFKEQ. CDR3 nucleotide sequence: TGTGCCAGCAGCCAAGAAAGGATAGGAGGTGGGGAGCTGTTTTTT. It codes for CASSQERIGGGELFF.

The chain has TRBV30 and TRBJ1-2; a possible D gene is TRBD1 (5 bases). The CDR3 has 16 residues. With 7 bases removed from V and 8 bases from J, the gap between germline ends came to 29 bases. Germline-derived CDR1 and CDR2 are GTSNPN and SVGIG (reference sequence). The CDR3 here is CAYPQRRASRPGGYTF. Here the CDR3 DNA reads TGTGCCTACCCGCAACGGAGGGCTTCGCGCCCAGGGGGCTACACCTTC.

The gene calls are TRBV15 and TRBJ2-3, with 13 nucleotides matching TRBD2. Germline lookup yields CDR1 LNHNV and CDR2 YYDKDF (reference sequence). CDR3 length equals 16 residues. The trim removed 3 bases at V and 2 bases at J, leaving 2 bases unmatched. CDR3 sequence (DNA): TGTGCCACCAGCAGGGGACTAGCGGGAACCACAGATACGCAGTATTTT. It codes for CATSRGLAGTTDTQYF.

The V gene is TRBV10-3, the J gene TRBJ2-1; 16 nucleotides agree with TRBD2. In germline, CDR1 is ENHRY, CDR2 SYGVKD. CDR3 length equals 17 residues. V shed 0 bases, J shed 10 bases, and the junction held 6 bases outside the gene matches. CDR3 protein: CAISESIGTSGRAEQFF. Here the CDR3 DNA reads TGTGCCATCAGTGAGTCGATCGGGACTAGCGGGAGGGCCGAGCAGTTCTTC.

The chain joins TRBV28 to TRBJ1-2; perhaps TRBD1 as D (6 bases). The V and J ends lost 3 bases and 3 bases respectively, with 8 bases between them. CDR1 and CDR2 (germline): MDHEN, SYDVKM. This CDR3 is 13 amino acids long. CDR3 sequence: CASSFGQYYGYTF. The DNA for the CDR3 is TGTGCCAGCAGTTTTGGACAGTACTATGGCTACACCTTC.

This rearrangement joins TRBV11-2 to TRBJ1-1; D remains unclear. The CDR3 has 13 amino acids. V was shortened by 6 bases and J by 5 bases, with 13 bases between the two germline ends. Germline V gene data show CDR1 as SGHAT and CDR2 as FQNNGV. The CDR3 loop is CASSYTRRTEAFF. The CDR3 DNA follows: TGTGCCAGCAGTTATACTCGGCGGACTGAAGCTTTCTTT. Drawing the rest from reference TRBV11-2 and TRBJ1-1, the complete variable domain is EAGVAQSPRYKIIEKRQSVAFWCNPISGHATLYWYQQILGQGPKLLIQFQNNGVVDDSQLPKDRFSAERLKGVDSTLKIQPAKLEDSAVYLCASSYTRRTEAFFGQGTRLTVV.

The chain uses TRBV6-5 and TRBJ1-1; 8 nucleotides match TRBD1. The CDR3 totals 16 residues. CDR1 is MNHEY, CDR2 SVGAGI, per germline. V dropped 2 bases and J dropped 5; count of bases not matched to a gene: 10. DNA of the CDR3: TGTGCCAGCAGTTACACGGCAGGGGGCCGGAGGACTGAAGCTTTCTTT. Protein: CASSYTAGGRRTEAFF.

The V and J genes are TRBV5-1 and TRBJ2-5; 14 nucleotides align to TRBD2. V was pared by 2 bases and J by 5 bases, with 14 bases of the junction left unmatched. This CDR3 spans 19 amino acids. CDR1 and CDR2 from the germline V gene are SGHRS and YFSETQ. CDR3 in amino acids: CASSLRAPTSGRAGETQYF. CDR3 coding DNA: TGCGCCAGCAGCTTACGCGCCCCGACTAGCGGGAGGGCCGGGGAGACCCAGTACTTC. The entire variable domain, with the rest obtained from reference TRBV5-1 and TRBJ2-5, is as follows: KAGVTQTPRYLIKTRGQQVTLSCSPISGHRSVSWYQQTPGQGLQFLFEYFSETQRNKGNFPGRFSGRQFSNSRSEMNVSTLELGDSALYLCASSLRAPTSGRAGETQYFGPGTRLLVL.

This rearrangement joins TRBV6-5 to TRBJ2-5, with D perhaps TRBD1 (6 bases). The CDR3 loop spans 15 amino acids. Trimming took off 4 bases at V and 5 bases at J, with 17 bases between the two ends. Germline V gene sequence: CDR1 MNHEY, CDR2 SVGAGI. In DNA form, the CDR3 reads TGTGCCAGCAGTTTTCGTGGGACACCGCCTGAGACCCAGTACTTC. Translation gives CASSFRGTPPETQYF.

This clone was seen a single time. The genes are TRBV9 and TRBJ2-5; perhaps TRBD1 as D (6 bases). The CDR3 is 14 amino acids. Germline loops: CDR1 SGDLS, CDR2 YYNGEE. The germline V and J ends were trimmed by 4 bases and 1 base, with 11 bases remaining between them. CDR3 nucleotides: TGTGCCAGCAGCCCAGGGGTGACCCAAGAGACCCAGTACTTC. Protein product: CASSPGVTQETQYF.

The rearrangement joins TRBV30 to TRBJ1-5; D might be TRBD1 (5 bases). V was trimmed by 0 bases and J by 6 bases, leaving 12 bases between them. The CDR3 has 14 amino acids. Germline lookup yields CDR1 GTSNPN and CDR2 SVGIG (reference sequence). The CDR3 is CAWSVRSGGQPQHF. CDR3 nucleotide sequence: TGTGCCTGGAGTGTACGATCCGGGGGTCAGCCCCAGCATTTT. Full variable domain (rest looked up from reference TRBV30 and TRBJ1-5): SQTIHQWPATLVQPVGSPLSLECTVEGTSNPNLYWYRQAAGRGLQLLFYSVGIGQISSEVPQNLSASRPQDRQFILSSKKLLLSDSGFYLCAWSVRSGGQPQHFGDGTRLSIL.

J is TRBJ2-5 and V is TRBV5-6, with D hard to call. Germline lookup yields CDR1 SGHDT and CDR2 YYEEEE. The CDR3 is made up of 13 amino acids. The V end lost 3 bases, the J end lost 5 bases, and 11 bases lay between the germline ends. The CDR3 coding sequence is TGTGCCAGCAGCTCGCGAATCTCGGAGACCCAGTACTTC. Translating it yields CASSSRISETQYF.

This chain joins TRBV12-3 or TRBV12-4 and TRBJ1-2; possibly TRBD1 for D (5 bases). The CDR3 runs to 13 residues. The germline V and J ends were trimmed by 2 bases and 5 bases, with 9 bases remaining between them. CDR3 residues: CASSLWGGYGYTF. In DNA, the CDR3 is TGTGCCAGCAGTTTATGGGGCGGTTATGGCTACACCTTC.

With regard to this clone: The DNA is omitted, as the CDR3 cannot be located on it reliably, and the CDR3 follows TCRdb's listing. V gene TRBV5-6 combines with J gene TRBJ1-2; the table's D call, TRBD1, was not checked against the DNA. Germline V gives CDR1 SGHDT, CDR2 YYEEEE. The CDR3 is 16 residues long, counting both termini. Here the CDR3 reads CASILGTAHYSYGYTF.

This sequence joins TRBV4-1 and TRBJ1-5; D is uncertain. V lost 0 bases, J lost 4 bases, and 4 bases lay in between. CDR3 length equals 13 residues. The V gene's germline CDR1 is MGHRA and CDR2 YSYEKL. The CDR3 loop reads CASSQDANQPQHF. The CDR3 DNA reads as TGCGCCAGCAGCCAAGATGCGAATCAGCCCCAGCATTTT.

The count of this clone is one. The chain employs TRBV18 and TRBJ1-4; 9 bases match TRBD1. Germline V gene data show CDR1 as KGHSH and CDR2 as LQKENI. Trimming at V came to 3 bases and at J to 8 bases, leaving 7 bases not matched to a gene. The CDR3 has 15 residues. CDR3 sequence (DNA): TGTGCCAGCTCACCGCGGGGACAGGGTCGGGAAAAACTGTTTTTT. Translated, it gives CASSPRGQGREKLFF.

The chain has TRBV5-6 and TRBJ2-3; 10 bases match TRBD2. CDR1 is SGHDT, CDR2 YYEEEE, per germline. This CDR3 spans 18 amino acids. Unmatched junction bases numbered 20, after V lost 7 bases and J lost 6 bases. The CDR3 DNA reads TGTGCCAGCTTTCGGCTAGCGGGAGAGCAGGTTTTTAGGGATACGCAGTATTTT. It specifies CASFRLAGEQVFRDTQYF.

The chain joins TRBV27 to TRBJ1-2; 9 nucleotides line up with TRBD1. CDR1 is MNHEY and CDR2 is SMNVEV in the germline V gene (reference sequence). This CDR3 has 15 residues. J lost 4 bases, V lost 5 bases, and 8 bases had no gene match. CDR3 in DNA: TGTGCCAGCAGTAGATCGGACAGGGGCATCTATGGCTACACCTTC. Its translation: CASSRSDRGIYGYTF.

The chain carries TRBV28 and TRBJ1-4; D not resolved. The V end was cut by 3 bases, the J end by 6 bases, with 11 bases between. CDR1 MDHEN and CDR2 SYDVKM come from the germline V gene. CDR3 length: 14 residues. The CDR3 region has the DNA TGTGCCAGCAGTTTTGGGTCCAGGCATGAAAAACTGTTTTTT. Amino acid sequence: CASSFGSRHEKLFF.

The gene calls are TRBV5-8 and TRBJ1-2, with 9 bases lining up with TRBD1. The V segment lost 4 bases and the J segment 8 bases; nucleotides outside the gene matches: 12. This CDR3 is 15 amino acids long. CDR1 SGHTS and CDR2 YDEGEE come from the germline V gene. The CDR3 region has the DNA TGTGCCAGCAGCGAACCGGGACAGGGTTTCGGAGGCTACACCTTC. Translated: CASSEPGQGFGGYTF.